Following are 9 T cell receptor beta chains from one sample sequenced in a study of blood T cell repertoires in COVID-19. The method was immunoSEQ multiplex PCR; TCRdb's version includes in-frame clones alone and lacks a portion of them. This sample has about 270,000 clones; approximately 90% occur once, and the top ten carry over 2%. Sequenced: PBMCs or T cells enriched from blood (not recorded which). The receptor set was obtained from a middle-aged woman with acute COVID-19.

This clone has just a few counts. The chain joins TRBV4-1 to TRBJ1-2; D not resolved. Germline CDR1 reads MGHRA; CDR2 reads YSYEKL. The CDR3 length is 14 residues. V was pared by 1 base and J by 7 bases, with 13 bases between. This CDR3 reads CASSQAPQVRGYTF. The CDR3 nucleotides are TGCGCCAGCAGCCAAGCTCCGCAGGTGCGTGGCTACACCTTC.

The V call is TRBV3-1 (or the pseudogene TRBV3-2), the J call TRBJ1-2; 9 bases match TRBD1. The junction had 4 bases not matched to a gene; V was cut back by 3 bases and J by 8 bases. This CDR3 contains 13 residues. Germline V CDR1 and CDR2: LGHDT, YNNKEL (reference sequence). The CDR3 reads CASSQTGGRGYTF. The CDR3 coding sequence is TGTGCCAGCAGCCAGACAGGGGGTCGAGGCTACACCTTC.

The chain carries TRBV3-1 (or the pseudogene TRBV3-2) and TRBJ1-2; D is uncertain. The CDR3 contains 13 residues. CDR1 is LGHDT, CDR2 YNNKEL, per germline (reference sequence). The V end lost 5 bases, the J end lost 7 bases, and 14 bases lay between the germline ends. CDR3 protein: CASSSGSPSGYTF. DNA for the CDR3: TGTGCCAGCAGCTCCGGGAGCCCTAGTGGCTACACCTTC.

The count of this clone is one. This chain joins TRBV2 and TRBJ1-2; 7 bases are shared with TRBD1. The CDR3 is 13 residues long. Trimming removed 5 bases from V and 2 bases from J; junction bases left unmatched: 2. CDR1 is SNHLY, CDR2 FYNNEI, per germline. CDR3 sequence reads: CASSPQGNYGYTF. CDR3 nucleotides: TGTGCCAGCAGTCCACAGGGGAACTATGGCTACACCTTC.

The chain couples TRBV18 to TRBJ2-5; 10 positions agree with TRBD1. Trimming took 4 bases from V and 5 from J; bases not matched to a gene: 10. Germline CDR1 is KGHSH and CDR2 is LQKENI. The CDR3 sequence is 16 residues long. CDR3 in amino acids: CASSRRTGGASETQYF. The CDR3, as DNA: TGTGCCAGCTCACGCCGGACAGGGGGAGCGTCGGAGACCCAGTACTTC.

The rearrangement links TRBV19 to TRBJ1-2, with D tentatively TRBD1 (6 bases). Germline V gene data show CDR1 as LNHDA and CDR2 as SQIVND (reference sequence). V lost 5 bases to trimming and J lost 10 bases, with 17 bases between them. The CDR3 sequence is 13 residues long. The CDR3 DNA is TGTGCCAGTAGTCCGACGAAGGGACACCACTACACCTTC. This codes for CASSPTKGHHYTF.

V gene TRBV19 combines with J gene TRBJ2-7; D uncertain. The germline V and J ends were trimmed by 3 bases and 1 base, with 7 bases remaining between them. The CDR3 contains 13 residues. Germline CDR1 reads LNHDA; CDR2 reads SQIVND (reference sequence). The CDR3 region is CASSIGPSYEQYF. CDR3 bases: TGTGCCAGTAGTATCGGTCCTTCCTACGAGCAGTACTTC.

The chain recombines TRBV5-4 with TRBJ2-2; TRBD2 aligns across 10 bases. V lost 3 bases, J lost 5 bases, and 7 bases stayed unmatched. The CDR3 extends over 16 amino acids. CDR1 and CDR2 from the germline V gene are SGHNT and YYREEE (reference sequence). The CDR3 nucleotides read TGTGCCAGCAGCTCCCCTAGCGGGAGTGCAACCGGGGAGCTGTTTTTT. It specifies CASSSPSGSATGELFF.

This chain joins TRBV19 and TRBJ1-2; 9 nucleotides agree with TRBD1. V shed 3 bases and J 8 bases; nucleotides not matched to a gene: 13. Germline V gene sequence: CDR1 LNHDA, CDR2 SQIVND (reference sequence). The CDR3 runs 16 residues. The chain's CDR3 is CASSIYAGRQGGGYTF. Here the CDR3 DNA reads TGTGCCAGTAGTATTTATGCGGGAAGACAGGGGGGAGGCTACACCTTC.